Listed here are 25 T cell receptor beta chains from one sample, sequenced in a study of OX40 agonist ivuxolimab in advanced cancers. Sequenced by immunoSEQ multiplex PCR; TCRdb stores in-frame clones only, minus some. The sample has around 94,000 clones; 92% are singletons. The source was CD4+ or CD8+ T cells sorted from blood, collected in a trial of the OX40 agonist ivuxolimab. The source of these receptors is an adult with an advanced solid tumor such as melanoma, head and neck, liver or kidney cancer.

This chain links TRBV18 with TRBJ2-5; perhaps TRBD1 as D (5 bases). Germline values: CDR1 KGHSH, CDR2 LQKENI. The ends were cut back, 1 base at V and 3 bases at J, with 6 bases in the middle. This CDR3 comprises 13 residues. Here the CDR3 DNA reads TGTGCCAGCTCACCACAAGGGGAAGAGACCCAGTACTTC. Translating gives CASSPQGEETQYF.

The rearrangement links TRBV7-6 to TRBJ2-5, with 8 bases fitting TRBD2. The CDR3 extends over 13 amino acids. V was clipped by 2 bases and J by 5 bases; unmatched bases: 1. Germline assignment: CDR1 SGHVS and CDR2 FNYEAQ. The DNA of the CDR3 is TGTGCCAGCAGCTTAACTAGCGGCGAGACCCAGTACTTC. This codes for CASSLTSGETQYF.

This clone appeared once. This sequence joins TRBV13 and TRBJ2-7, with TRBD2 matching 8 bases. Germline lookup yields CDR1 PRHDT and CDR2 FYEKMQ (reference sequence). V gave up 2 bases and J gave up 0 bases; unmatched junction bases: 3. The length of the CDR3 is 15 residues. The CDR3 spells CASSLRGGRSYEQYF. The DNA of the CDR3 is TGTGCCAGCAGCTTACGGGGGGGACGCTCCTACGAGCAGTACTTC. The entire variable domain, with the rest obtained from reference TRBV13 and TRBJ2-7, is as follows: AAGVIQSPRHLIKEKRETATLKCYPIPRHDTVYWYQQGPGQDPQFLISFYEKMQSDKGSIPDRFSAQQFSDYHSELNMSSLELGDSALYFCASSLRGGRSYEQYFGPGTRLTVT.

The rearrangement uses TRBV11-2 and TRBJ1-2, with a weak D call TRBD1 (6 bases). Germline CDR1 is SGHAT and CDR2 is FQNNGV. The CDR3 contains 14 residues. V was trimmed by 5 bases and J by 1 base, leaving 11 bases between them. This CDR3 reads CASSPGQFNYGYTF. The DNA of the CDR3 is TGTGCCAGCAGCCCCGGACAGTTTAACTATGGCTACACCTTC.

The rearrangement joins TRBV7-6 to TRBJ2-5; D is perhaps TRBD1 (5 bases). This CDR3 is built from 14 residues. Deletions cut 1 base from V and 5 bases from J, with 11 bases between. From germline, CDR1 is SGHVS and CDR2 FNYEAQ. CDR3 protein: CASSLEVKGETQYF. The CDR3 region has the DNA TGTGCCAGCAGCTTAGAAGTTAAGGGGGAGACCCAGTACTTC.

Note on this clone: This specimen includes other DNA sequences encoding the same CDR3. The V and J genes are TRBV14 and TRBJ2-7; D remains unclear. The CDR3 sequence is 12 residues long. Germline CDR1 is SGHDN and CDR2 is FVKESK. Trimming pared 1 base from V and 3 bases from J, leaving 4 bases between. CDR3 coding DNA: TGTGCCAGCAGCCAAGGGTACTACGAGCAGTACTTC. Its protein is CASSQGYYEQYF.

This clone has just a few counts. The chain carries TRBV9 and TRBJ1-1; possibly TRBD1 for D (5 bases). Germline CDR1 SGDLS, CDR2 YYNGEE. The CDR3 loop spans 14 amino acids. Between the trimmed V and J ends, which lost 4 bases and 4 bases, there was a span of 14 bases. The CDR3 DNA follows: TGTGCCAGCAGCCTCTCAGGGATAGGCACTGAAGCTTTCTTT. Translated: CASSLSGIGTEAFF.

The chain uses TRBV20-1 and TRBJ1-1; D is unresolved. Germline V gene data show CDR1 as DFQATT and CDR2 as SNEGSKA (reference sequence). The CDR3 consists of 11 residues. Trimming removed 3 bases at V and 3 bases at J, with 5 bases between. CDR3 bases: TGCAGTGCTAGTACCTACACTGAAGCTTTCTTT. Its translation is CSASTYTEAFF.

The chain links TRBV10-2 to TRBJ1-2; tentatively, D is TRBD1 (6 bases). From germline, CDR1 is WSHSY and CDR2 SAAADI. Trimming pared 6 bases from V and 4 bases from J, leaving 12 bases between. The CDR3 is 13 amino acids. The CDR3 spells CASSPGGAYGYTF. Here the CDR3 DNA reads TGCGCCAGCAGCCCCGGGGGGGCCTATGGCTACACCTTC.

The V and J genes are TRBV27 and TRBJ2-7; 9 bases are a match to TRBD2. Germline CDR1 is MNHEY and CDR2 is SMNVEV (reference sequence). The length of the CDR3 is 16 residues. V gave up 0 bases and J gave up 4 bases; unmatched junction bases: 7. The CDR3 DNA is TGTGCCAGCAGTTTATCGTACTGGCGGGGGGGGTACGAGCAGTACTTC. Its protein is CASSLSYWRGGYEQYF.

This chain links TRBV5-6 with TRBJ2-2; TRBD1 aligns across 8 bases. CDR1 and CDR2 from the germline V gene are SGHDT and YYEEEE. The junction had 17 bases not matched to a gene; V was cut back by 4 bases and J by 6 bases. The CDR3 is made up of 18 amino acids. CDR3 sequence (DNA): TGTGCCAGCAGCGCTATCCTGACCGGGACAGGTAGTCCCGGGGAGCTGTTTTTT. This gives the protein CASSAILTGTGSPGELFF.

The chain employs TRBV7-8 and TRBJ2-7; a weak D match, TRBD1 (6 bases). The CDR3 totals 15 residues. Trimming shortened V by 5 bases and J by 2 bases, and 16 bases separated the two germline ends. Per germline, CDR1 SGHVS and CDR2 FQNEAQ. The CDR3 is CASSTTGTHPYEQYF. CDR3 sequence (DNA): TGTGCCAGCAGCACCACCGGGACACACCCCTACGAGCAGTACTTC.

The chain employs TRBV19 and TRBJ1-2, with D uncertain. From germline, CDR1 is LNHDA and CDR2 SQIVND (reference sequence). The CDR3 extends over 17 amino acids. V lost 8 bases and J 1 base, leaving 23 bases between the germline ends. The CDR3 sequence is CASGSIPTLAINYGYTF. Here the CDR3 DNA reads TGTGCCAGTGGGTCGATCCCGACCCTTGCTATTAACTATGGCTACACCTTC.

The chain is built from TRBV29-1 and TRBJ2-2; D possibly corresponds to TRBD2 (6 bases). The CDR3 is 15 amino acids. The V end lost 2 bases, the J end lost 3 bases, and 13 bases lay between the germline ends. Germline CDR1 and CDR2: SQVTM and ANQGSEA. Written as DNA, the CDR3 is TGCAGCGTTGAATTCTCCGGGACTGACACCGGGGAGCTGTTTTTT. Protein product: CSVEFSGTDTGELFF.

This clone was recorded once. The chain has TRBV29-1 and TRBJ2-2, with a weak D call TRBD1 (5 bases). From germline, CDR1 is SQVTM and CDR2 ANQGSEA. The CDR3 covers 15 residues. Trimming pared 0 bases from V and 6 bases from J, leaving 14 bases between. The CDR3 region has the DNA TGCAGCGTTGAAGAAGTGGGGCAGGGCTCCGGGGAGCTGTTTTTT. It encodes CSVEEVGQGSGELFF.

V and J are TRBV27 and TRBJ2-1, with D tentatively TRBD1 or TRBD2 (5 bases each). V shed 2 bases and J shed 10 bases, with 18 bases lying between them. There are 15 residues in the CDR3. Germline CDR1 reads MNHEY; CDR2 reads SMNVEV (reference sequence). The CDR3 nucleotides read TGTGCCAGCAGTTTAAGTCGCAGTGGGGGAATGGAGCAGTTCTTC. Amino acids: CASSLSRSGGMEQFF.

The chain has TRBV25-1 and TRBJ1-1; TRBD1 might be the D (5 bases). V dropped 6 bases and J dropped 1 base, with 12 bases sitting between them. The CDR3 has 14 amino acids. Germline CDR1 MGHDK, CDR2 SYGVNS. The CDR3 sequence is CASRNRGKNTEAFF. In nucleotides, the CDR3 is TGTGCCAGCAGGAACCGGGGGAAGAACACTGAAGCTTTCTTT. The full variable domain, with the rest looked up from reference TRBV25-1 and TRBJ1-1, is EADIYQTPRYLVIGTGKKITLECSQTMGHDKMYWYQQDPGMELHLIHYSYGVNSTEKGDLSSESTVSRIRTEHFPLTLESARPSHTSQYLCASRNRGKNTEAFFGQGTRLTVV.

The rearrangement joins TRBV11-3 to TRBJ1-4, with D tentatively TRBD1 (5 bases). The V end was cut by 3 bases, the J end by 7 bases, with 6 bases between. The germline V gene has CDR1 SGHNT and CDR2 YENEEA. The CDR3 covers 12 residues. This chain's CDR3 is CASSFGAEKLFF. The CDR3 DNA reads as TGTGCCAGCAGCTTTGGGGCTGAAAAACTGTTTTTT.

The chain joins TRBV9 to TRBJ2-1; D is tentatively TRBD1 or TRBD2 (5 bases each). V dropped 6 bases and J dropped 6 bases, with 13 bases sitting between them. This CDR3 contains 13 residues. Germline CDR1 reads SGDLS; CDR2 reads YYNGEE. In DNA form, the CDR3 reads TGTGCCAGCATGGGGGTTCCTGCCAATGAGCAGTTCTTC. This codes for CASMGVPANEQFF.

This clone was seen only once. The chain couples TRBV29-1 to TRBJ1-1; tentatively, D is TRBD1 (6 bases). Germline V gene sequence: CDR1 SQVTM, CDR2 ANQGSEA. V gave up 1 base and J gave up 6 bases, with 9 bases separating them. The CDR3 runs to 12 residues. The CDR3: CSVEVGASEAFF. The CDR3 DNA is TGCAGCGTTGAAGTGGGGGCGTCTGAAGCTTTCTTT.

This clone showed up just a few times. CDR3 coding DNA: TGTGCCAGTAGTATCCCGGGACAGGGGGAGATTGGAGCTTTCTTT. This sequence encodes CASSIPGQGEIGAFF. This chain links TRBV19 with TRBJ1-1; 11 bases map to TRBD1. Germline values: CDR1 LNHDA, CDR2 SQIVND (reference sequence). This CDR3 spans 15 amino acids. V lost 3 bases to trimming and J lost 10 bases; unmatched junction nucleotides: 10.

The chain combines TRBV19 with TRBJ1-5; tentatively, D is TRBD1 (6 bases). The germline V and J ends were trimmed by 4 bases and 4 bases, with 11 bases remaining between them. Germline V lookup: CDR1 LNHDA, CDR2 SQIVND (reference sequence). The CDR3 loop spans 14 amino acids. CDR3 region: CASSTDRNNQPQHF. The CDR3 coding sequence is TGTGCCAGTAGTACGGACAGAAATAATCAGCCCCAGCATTTT.

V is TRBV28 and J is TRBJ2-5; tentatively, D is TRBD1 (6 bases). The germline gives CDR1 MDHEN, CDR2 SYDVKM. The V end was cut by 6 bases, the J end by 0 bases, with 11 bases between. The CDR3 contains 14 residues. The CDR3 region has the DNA TGTGCCAGCAGCCAGGACAGAGACCAAGAGACCCAGTACTTC. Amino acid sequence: CASSQDRDQETQYF.

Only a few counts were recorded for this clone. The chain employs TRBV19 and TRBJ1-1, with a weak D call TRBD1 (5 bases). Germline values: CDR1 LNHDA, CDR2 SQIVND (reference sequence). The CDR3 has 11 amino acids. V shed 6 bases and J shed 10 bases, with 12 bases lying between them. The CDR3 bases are TGTGCCAGTAGAAGGGGATGGTTAGCTTTCTTT. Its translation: CASRRGWLAFF.

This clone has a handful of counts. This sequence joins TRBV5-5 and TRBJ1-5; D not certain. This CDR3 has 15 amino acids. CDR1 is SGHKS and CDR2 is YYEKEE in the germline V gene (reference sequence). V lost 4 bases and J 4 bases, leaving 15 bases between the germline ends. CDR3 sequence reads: CASSIQTEANQPQHF. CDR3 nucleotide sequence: TGTGCCAGCAGCATACAGACGGAGGCAAATCAGCCCCAGCATTTT.